Listed here are 9 T cell receptor beta chains from one sample, sequenced in a study of siplizumab effects on memory and regulatory T cells. Method: immunoSEQ multiplex PCR; TCRdb's copy keeps in-frame clones and lacks some. The table has 100,000 or so clones, 85% to 95% seen once. Specimen: CD4+ T cells sorted from blood. The receptors stem from a human donor in good health.

V is TRBV30 and J is TRBJ2-6; D unresolved. There are 16 residues in the CDR3. Trimming removed 3 bases from V and 1 base from J, with 13 bases in between. Germline V CDR1 and CDR2: GTSNPN, SVGIG (reference sequence). CDR3 nucleotides: TGTGCCTGGAGGGCCCCCCTAGGGTCTGGGGCCAACGTCCTGACTTTC. This encodes CAWRAPLGSGANVLTF.

This clone was picked up one time. Here the CDR3 reads CASSFDGKIEAFF. CDR3 in DNA: TGTGCCAGCAGCTTCGACGGCAAGATTGAAGCTTTCTTT. The genes are TRBV9 and TRBJ1-1; D not certain. The CDR3 consists of 13 residues. V lost 4 bases and J 7 bases, leaving 14 bases between the germline ends. Germline V CDR1 and CDR2: SGDLS, YYNGEE.

The chain links TRBV19 to TRBJ1-5; D not resolved. Between the trimmed V and J ends, which lost 6 bases and 3 bases, there was a span of 9 bases. Per germline, CDR1 LNHDA and CDR2 SQIVND (reference sequence). The CDR3 runs 13 residues. CDR3 nucleotide sequence: TGTGCCAGTAGAGATAAGTACAATCAGCCCCAGCATTTT. Translation gives CASRDKYNQPQHF.

The CDR3, as DNA: TGCGCCAGCAGCCAAGGCGGGAGCCCCCCAGATACGCAGTATTTT. Protein: CASSQGGSPPDTQYF. This rearrangement joins TRBV4-1 to TRBJ2-3; 7 nucleotides line up with TRBD2. The V gene's germline CDR1 is MGHRA and CDR2 YSYEKL. The CDR3 totals 15 residues. V lost 1 base and J lost 4; bases outside the gene matches: 5.

V usage is TRBV7-8 and J usage is TRBJ1-2; a weak D match, TRBD1 (6 bases). The V end lost 0 bases, the J end lost 3 bases, and 8 bases lay between the germline ends. CDR1 is SGHVS, CDR2 FQNEAQ, per germline. This CDR3 has 14 residues. The CDR3 reads CASSLAGGDYGYTF. The CDR3 coding sequence is TGTGCCAGCAGCTTAGCCGGGGGCGACTATGGCTACACCTTC.

The chain recombines TRBV12-5 with TRBJ2-5; D gene unclear. CDR1 and CDR2 from the germline V gene are LGHNT and FRNRAP. The V and J ends lost 8 bases and 2 bases respectively, with 6 bases between them. The CDR3 covers 11 residues. Written as DNA, the CDR3 is TGTGCTAGTTTGAAACAAGAGACCCAGTACTTC. Translating it yields CASLKQETQYF.

The chain combines TRBV10-3 with TRBJ1-3, with 7 nucleotides matching TRBD1. The CDR3 has 16 amino acids. J lost 0 bases, V lost 6 bases, and 8 bases had no gene match. Germline V CDR1 and CDR2: ENHRY, SYGVKD. The CDR3 is CAIRMTGPHSGNTIYF. CDR3 in DNA: TGTGCCATCAGGATGACAGGGCCCCACTCTGGAAACACCATATATTTT.

The chain combines TRBV2 with TRBJ1-3; D is unresolved. The CDR3 contains 12 residues. V was cut by 7 bases and J by 0 bases, with 4 bases left in between. CDR1 and CDR2 from the germline V gene are SNHLY and FYNNEI. CDR3: CASMTSGNTIYF. Here the CDR3 DNA reads TGTGCCAGCATGACCTCTGGAAACACCATATATTTT.

This chain links TRBV30 with TRBJ2-7; D is possibly TRBD2 (5 bases). CDR1 GTSNPN and CDR2 SVGIG come from the germline V gene (reference sequence). Deletions cut 2 bases from V and 1 base from J, with 9 bases between. The CDR3 spans 13 residues. The CDR3 DNA reads TGTGCCTGGAGTTCGGACTCTTCCTACGAGCAGTACTTC. This codes for CAWSSDSSYEQYF. Based on the CDR3 plus reference TRBV30 and TRBJ2-7, the full variable domain is SQTIHQWPATLVQPVGSPLSLECTVEGTSNPNLYWYRQAAGRGLQLLFYSVGIGQISSEVPQNLSASRPQDRQFILSSKKLLLSDSGFYLCAWSSDSSYEQYFGPGTRLTVT.